This T cell receptor (beta chain) was sequenced for a study of blood T cell repertoires in COVID-19. About the research overall: Whether acute or convalescent, the COVID-19 samples came from the United States, Italy and Spain. Nucleic acid was either cDNA or gDNA, and it came from T cells, B-cell-depleted T cells, or PBMCs.

This clone was found many times. Seattle patients were enrolled while actively infected and followed longitudinally. In the authors' workflow: Estimation of nucleated cell counts was performed using reference gene primer amplification. Clones were sequenced by immunoSEQ multiplex PCR, and TCRdb holds only the in-frame ones, with some missing. The DNA gave D and trimming, while V, J and clone size come from that table. The sample has about 230,000 clones, more than 75% seen once. Germline lookup yields CDR1 MNHEY and CDR2 SVGAGI. The CDR3 has 13 amino acids. Trimming removed 4 bases from V and 6 bases from J, with 12 bases in between.

The sequence came from a man between 50 and 59 years old with COVID-19, enrolled during active disease. The rearrangement links TRBV6-5 to TRBJ1-1; the D gene is possibly TRBD1 (6 bases). The sequencing sample was made of peripheral blood. Here the CDR3 DNA reads TGTGCCAGCAGTTTCAGGGGAGGGTCTGAAGCTTTCTTT. Translated, it gives CASSFRGGSEAFF.